The 26 T cell receptor beta chains below come from one sample, sequenced in a study of immune evolution from preneoplasia to lung adenocarcinoma. Libraries were prepared by immunoSEQ multiplex PCR; TCRdb keeps only in-frame clonotypes and omits some of them. The table includes 35,000 to 40,000 clones, roughly 74% detected once. Sequenced sample: FFPE invasive lung adenocarcinoma tissue. These receptors were collected from a person in their sixties with lung adenocarcinoma.

In this sample, this clone turned up a few times. The chain recombines TRBV18 with TRBJ1-1; D is uncertain. CDR1 and CDR2 (germline): KGHSH, LQKENI. V dropped 2 bases and J dropped 0 bases, with 13 bases sitting between them. The CDR3 extends over 16 amino acids. CDR3 DNA sequence: TGTGCCAGCTCACCATGGGAGGGTTCCATGAACACTGAAGCTTTCTTT. Amino acid sequence: CASSPWEGSMNTEAFF.

V gene TRBV28 combines with J gene TRBJ1-2; 8 bases align to TRBD1. Unmatched junction bases numbered 14, after V lost 10 bases and J lost 7 bases. Germline CDR1 is MDHEN and CDR2 is SYDVKM. The CDR3 spans 14 residues. The CDR3 region has the DNA TGTGCCACATTACCCCCCGGACAGGGACGTGGCTACACCTTC. Residues: CATLPPGQGRGYTF.

The rearrangement joins TRBV6-1 to TRBJ2-3; D is unresolved. Trimming took 6 bases from V and 2 from J, leaving 6 bases between them. This CDR3 has 12 amino acids. Germline V CDR1 and CDR2: MNHNS, SASEGT. CDR3 sequence: CASRGNTDTQYF. The CDR3 nucleotides read TGTGCCAGCAGAGGGAACACAGATACGCAGTATTTT.

V is TRBV5-1 and J is TRBJ2-7, with 11 positions matching TRBD2. From germline, CDR1 is SGHRS and CDR2 YFSETQ. The junction had 6 bases not matched to a gene; V was cut back by 4 bases and J by 6 bases. The CDR3 spans 14 residues. For the CDR3, the DNA is TGCGCCAGCAGCCCGATACTAGCGGGAGCCGAGCAGTACTTC. Translating it yields CASSPILAGAEQYF.

In the case of this clone: Germline is not matched at one junction end, which may reflect a read error. The chain couples TRBV6-5 to TRBJ1-4, with D possibly matching TRBD1 (5 bases). The CDR3 loop spans 15 amino acids. CDR1 and CDR2 from the germline V gene are MNHEY and SVGAGI. As DNA, the CDR3 is TGTGCCAGCAGTTATAGGGGCGGTTCTAATGAAAAACTATTTTTT. Residues: CASSYRGGSNEKLFF.

This clone appeared a single time. The V and J genes are TRBV11-1 and TRBJ2-7; TRBD2 matches at 11 bases. V lost 6 bases, J lost 1 base, and 5 bases stayed unmatched. Germline values: CDR1 SGHAT, CDR2 FQDESV (reference sequence). The CDR3 runs to 15 residues. The DNA for the CDR3 is TGTGCCAGCAGATCCGGGACTAGCGGATCCTACGAGCAGTACTTC. This translates into CASRSGTSGSYEQYF.

The V call is TRBV18, the J call TRBJ2-5, with D unclear. CDR1 and CDR2 (germline): KGHSH, LQKENI. V was cut by 4 bases and J by 5 bases, with 11 bases left in between. This CDR3 has 13 amino acids. The CDR3 reads CASSRERRETQYF. The CDR3 DNA reads as TGTGCCAGCTCACGCGAGAGGCGGGAGACCCAGTACTTC.

The chain uses TRBV5-1 and TRBJ1-2; perhaps TRBD1 as D (5 bases). The CDR3 consists of 13 residues. The V gene lost 0 bases and the J gene lost 2 bases, with 5 bases spanning the gap. CDR1 is SGHRS and CDR2 is YFSETQ in the germline V gene. The DNA of the CDR3 is TGCGCCAGCAGCTTGGAGGGGAACTATGGCTACACCTTC. As protein: CASSLEGNYGYTF.

The chain couples TRBV29-1 to TRBJ1-1, with 9 bases matching TRBD1. The CDR3 is 13 amino acids. CDR1 SQVTM and CDR2 ANQGSEA come from the germline V gene. V was pared by 6 bases and J by 5 bases, with 7 bases of the junction left unmatched. The CDR3 DNA reads TGCAGCGTGTCCCGGGACAGGGTTACTGAAGCTTTCTTT. Translating gives CSVSRDRVTEAFF.

The V call is TRBV7-9, the J call TRBJ2-5; 14 bases are shared with TRBD2. The ends lost 5 bases at V and 5 bases at J; junction bases unmatched: 7. There are 16 residues in the CDR3. Germline values: CDR1 SEHNR, CDR2 FQNEAQ (reference sequence). The CDR3 nucleotides are TGTGCCAGCAGCGGCCGGACTAGCGGGAGGAGGGAGACCCAGTACTTC. Residues: CASSGRTSGRRETQYF.

V and J are TRBV11-2 and TRBJ2-1; D possibly matches TRBD1 or TRBD2 (6 bases each). This CDR3 has 13 residues. V lost 1 base and J 10 bases, leaving 11 bases between the germline ends. CDR1 SGHAT and CDR2 FQNNGV come from the germline V gene. In nucleotides, the CDR3 is TGTGCCAGCAGCTTAGGGCAGGGGAGGGAGCAGTTCTTC. It specifies CASSLGQGREQFF.

The V and J genes are TRBV15 and TRBJ2-3; D gene uncertain. From germline, CDR1 is LNHNV and CDR2 YYDKDF (reference sequence). The CDR3 totals 14 residues. With 0 bases removed from V and 3 bases from J, the gap between germline ends came to 7 bases. CDR3 residues: CATSRDLLTDTQYF. The CDR3 bases are TGTGCCACCAGCAGAGACCTTTTGACAGATACGCAGTATTTT. Combining the CDR3 with reference TRBV15 and TRBJ2-3 gives the whole variable domain DAMVIQNPRYQVTQFGKPVTLSCSQTLNHNVMYWYQQKSSQAPKLLFHYYDKDFNNEADTPDNFQSRRPNTSFCFLDIRSPGLGDTAMYLCATSRDLLTDTQYFGPGTRLTVL.

This chain's CDR3 is CASSEPGRVDYGYTF. The CDR3 nucleotides are TGTGCCAGCAGTGAACCGGGCAGGGTAGACTATGGCTACACCTTC. This chain joins TRBV6-1 and TRBJ1-2, with D possibly being TRBD1 (5 bases). The CDR3 contains 15 residues. Germline lookup yields CDR1 MNHNS and CDR2 SASEGT. V gave up 2 bases and J gave up 3 bases, with 13 bases separating them.

The CDR3 DNA sequence: TGTGCCAGCAGCCTGCGCACCTCGGACAGGTATAAAAACACCATATATTTT. As protein: CASSLRTSDRYKNTIYF. The rearrangement links TRBV5-6 to TRBJ1-3; TRBD1 agrees at 7 bases. The germline V gene encodes CDR1 SGHDT and CDR2 YYEEEE. The CDR3 has 17 residues. The V segment lost 4 bases and the J segment 6 bases; nucleotides outside the gene matches: 16.

This chain uses TRBV5-1 with TRBJ1-2; no reliable D call. Germline V gene sequence: CDR1 SGHRS, CDR2 YFSETQ. The V end was cut by 0 bases, the J end by 3 bases, with 9 bases between. The CDR3 spans 14 residues. The CDR3 nucleotides are TGCGCCAGCAGCTTGGCGGGCAGTTACTATGGCTACACCTTC. Its translation: CASSLAGSYYGYTF.

The CDR3 is CASSLGGTTTKNIQYF. The CDR3 region has the DNA TGTGCCAGCAGCTTGGGTGGGACAACAACCAAAAACATTCAGTACTTC. The chain is built from TRBV5-4 and TRBJ2-4; D possibly corresponds to TRBD1 (6 bases). CDR1 and CDR2 (germline): SGHNT, YYREEE (reference sequence). With 0 bases removed from V and 2 bases from J, the gap between germline ends came to 12 bases. CDR3 size: 16 residues.

The rearrangement joins TRBV7-2 to TRBJ2-5; D gene uncertain. Germline V CDR1 and CDR2: SGHTA, FQGNSA. Trimming stripped 1 base from V and 4 bases from J, with 7 bases between. The CDR3 contains 13 residues. The CDR3 bases are TGTGCCAGCAGCTTAGGGCAGTCAGAGACCCAGTACTTC. Its protein product is CASSLGQSETQYF.

This clone is medium-sized within its sample. The chain links TRBV19 to TRBJ2-7, with 11 bases fitting TRBD1. The CDR3 consists of 14 residues. The V gene end was trimmed by 5 bases and the J gene end by 2 bases; junction bases not matched to a gene: 2. CDR1 LNHDA and CDR2 SQIVND come from the germline V gene (reference sequence). The CDR3 loop reads CASSRDRGTYEQYF. CDR3 in DNA: TGTGCCAGTAGTCGGGACAGGGGGACCTACGAGCAGTACTTC.

The chain combines TRBV2 with TRBJ2-1, with D tentatively TRBD1 (6 bases). The V end lost 4 bases, the J end lost 7 bases, and 8 bases lay between the germline ends. This CDR3 contains 12 residues. CDR1 SNHLY and CDR2 FYNNEI come from the germline V gene. The CDR3 sequence: CASSGTGNEQFF. The CDR3 DNA sequence: TGTGCCAGCAGTGGTACAGGGAATGAGCAGTTCTTC.

The chain recombines TRBV7-8 with TRBJ1-5, with 9 bases aligning to TRBD1. The CDR3 contains 16 residues. Germline loops: CDR1 SGHVS, CDR2 FQNEAQ. V trimming: 8 bases; J trimming: 0 bases; junction bases outside the gene matches: 8. Here the CDR3 DNA reads TGTGCCAGCGCCGGGACAGGGCGTTATAGCAATCAGCCCCAGCATTTT. Residues: CASAGTGRYSNQPQHF.

The chain is built from TRBV18 and TRBJ1-3; perhaps TRBD1 as D (6 bases). The CDR3 is 16 amino acids. Per germline, CDR1 KGHSH and CDR2 LQKENI. Deletions cut 4 bases from V and 2 bases from J, with 15 bases between. CDR3 sequence reads: CASSHPGGAPGNTIYF. The DNA for the CDR3 is TGTGCCAGCTCACATCCCGGGGGCGCTCCTGGAAACACCATATATTTT. Full variable domain (missing parts from reference TRBV18 and TRBJ1-3): NAGVMQNPRHLVRRRGQEARLRCSPMKGHSHVYWYRQLPEEGLKFMVYLQKENIIDESGMPKERFSAEFPKEGPSILRIQQVVRGDSAAYFCASSHPGGAPGNTIYFGEGSWLTVV.

The V and J genes are TRBV10-3 and TRBJ2-7; 8 positions match TRBD1. J lost 4 bases, V lost 9 bases, and 2 bases had no gene match. CDR3 length: 11 residues. Germline V lookup: CDR1 ENHRY, CDR2 SYGVKD. CDR3 protein: CAIRDRYEQYF. The CDR3 DNA is TGTGCCATACGGGACAGGTACGAGCAGTACTTC.

The V and J genes are TRBV2 and TRBJ2-4; a possible D gene is TRBD2 (5 bases). The ends were cut back, 6 bases at V and 15 bases at J, with 18 bases in the middle. The germline CDR1 and CDR2 sequences are SNHLY and FYNNEI. This CDR3 region has 12 residues. The CDR3 protein is CASSQSRTLVYF. CDR3 DNA: TGTGCCAGCAGCCAGAGCAGGACTCTTGTGTACTTC.

The V and J genes are TRBV5-6 and TRBJ2-5; the D is unclear. The CDR3 is made up of 14 amino acids. Germline assignment: CDR1 SGHDT and CDR2 YYEEEE. Trimming stripped 4 bases from V and 2 bases from J, with 12 bases between. The CDR3 protein is CASSVRLNQETQYF. The CDR3 bases are TGTGCCAGCAGCGTACGACTGAATCAAGAGACCCAGTACTTC.

By share of the sample, this clone is medium-sized (0.01 to 0.1%). The V gene is TRBV9, the J gene TRBJ2-1, with a possible D match to TRBD2 (5 bases). The CDR3 is made up of 13 amino acids. Germline V gene data show CDR1 as SGDLS and CDR2 as YYNGEE. V shed 0 bases and J shed 6 bases, with 7 bases lying between them. This chain's CDR3 is CASSVGETNEQFF. The CDR3 region has the DNA TGTGCCAGCAGCGTAGGGGAGACCAATGAGCAGTTCTTC.

The CDR3 DNA sequence: TGCAGCGTTGAAGAAGGAGGCTGGGGGATTAACTATGGCTACACCTTC. This gives the protein CSVEEGGWGINYGYTF. This chain joins TRBV29-1 and TRBJ1-2; TRBD1 is a possible D gene (5 bases). The CDR3 is 16 amino acids. Germline V gene data show CDR1 as SQVTM and CDR2 as ANQGSEA. The V end lost 0 bases, the J end lost 1 base, and 15 bases lay between the germline ends.